This T cell receptor (beta chain) came from a study of T-cell reconstitution after alpha-beta-depleted transplantation in children. The CDR3 spans 16 residues. Germline V gene lookup returns CDR1 LGHDT and CDR2 YNNKEL (reference sequence). Trimming stripped 0 bases from V and 8 bases from J, with 19 bases between. Unique molecular identifiers tagged the TCRbeta library. TCRdb passed the PCR reads through MiXCR, listing each CDR3 protein once. The table includes over 70,000 distinct CDR3 sequences, roughly 8% detected once. Sequenced material: PBMCs from the stem cell graft donor, taken from the stem cell graft. V usage is TRBV3-1 and J usage is TRBJ1-1; D unclear. The receptor's source is a human donor who donated a stem cell graft to a child with congenital amegakaryocytic thrombocytopenia. DNA for the CDR3: TGTGCCAGCAGCCAAGAAGGCGGCGGGCGGCAGGCAGAAGCTTTCTTT. Amino acid sequence: CASSQEGGGRQAEAFF.